The clone carrying this TCR beta chain has a handful of counts. The time point here: patch test 3, about 24 weeks after DPC sensitization. Treatment described: therapeutic diphenylcyclopropenone sensitization with weekly scalp DPC. Total RNA extraction was carried out from unfractionated whole blood. Trimming took off 6 bases at V and 3 bases at J, with 14 bases between the two ends. Germline V gene lookup returns CDR1 SNHLY and CDR2 FYNNEI. This CDR3 contains 14 residues. The data were obtained in a study of human T cells and chemical hapten exposure. TCRdb reanalysed the RACE reads using MiXCR and keeps one entry per CDR3 protein. The table has about 190,000 distinct CDR3 sequences, more than 20% seen once.

This sequence was found in a woman between 40 and 55 years old with alopecia areata. Some clones in this sample may be carry-over from other donors' samples. The sequences come from whole blood, collected in connection with sensitization to the hapten diphenylcyclopropenone (DPC). The J gene is TRBJ1-2, the V gene TRBV2, with TRBD1 as a possible D gene (6 bases). The CDR3 DNA is TGTGCCAGCAGGCCTGTTGCAGGGGACTATGGCTACACCTTC. Residues: CASRPVAGDYGYTF.